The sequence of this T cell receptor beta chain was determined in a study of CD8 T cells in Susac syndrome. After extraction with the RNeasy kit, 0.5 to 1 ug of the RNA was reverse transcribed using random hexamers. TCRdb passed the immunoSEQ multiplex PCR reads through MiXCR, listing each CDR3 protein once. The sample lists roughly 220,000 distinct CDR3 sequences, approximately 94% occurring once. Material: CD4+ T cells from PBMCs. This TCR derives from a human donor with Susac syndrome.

CDR3 loop: CASSREISNQPQHF. The CDR3 bases are TGTGCCAGTAGTAGAGAAATTAGCAATCAGCCCCAGCATTTT. This chain links TRBV19 with TRBJ1-5, with no clear D. The length of the CDR3 is 14 residues. Germline lookup yields CDR1 LNHDA and CDR2 SQIVND (reference sequence). Trimming cost V 4 bases and J 0 bases, with 7 bases left between them.